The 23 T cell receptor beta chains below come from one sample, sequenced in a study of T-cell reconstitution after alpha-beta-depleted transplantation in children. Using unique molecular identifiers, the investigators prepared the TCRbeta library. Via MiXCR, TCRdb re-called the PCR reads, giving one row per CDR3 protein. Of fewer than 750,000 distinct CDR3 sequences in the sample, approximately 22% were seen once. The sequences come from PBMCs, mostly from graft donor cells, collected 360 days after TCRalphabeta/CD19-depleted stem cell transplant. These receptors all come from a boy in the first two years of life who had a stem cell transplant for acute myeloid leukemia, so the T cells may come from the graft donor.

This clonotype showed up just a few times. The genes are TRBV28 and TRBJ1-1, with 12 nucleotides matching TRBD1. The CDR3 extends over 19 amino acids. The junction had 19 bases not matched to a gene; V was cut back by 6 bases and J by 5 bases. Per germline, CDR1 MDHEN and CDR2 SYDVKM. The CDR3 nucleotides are TGTGCCAGCAGACCCGCCGGCGGGACAGGGGGCATTTGGAATACTGAAGCTTTCTTT. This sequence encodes CASRPAGGTGGIWNTEAFF.

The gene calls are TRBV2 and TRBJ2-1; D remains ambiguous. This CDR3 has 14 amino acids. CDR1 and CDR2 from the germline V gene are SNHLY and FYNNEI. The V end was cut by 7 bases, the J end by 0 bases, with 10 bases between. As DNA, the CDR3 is TGTGCCAGCACGTTCACAGACTCCTACAATGAGCAGTTCTTC. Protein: CASTFTDSYNEQFF.

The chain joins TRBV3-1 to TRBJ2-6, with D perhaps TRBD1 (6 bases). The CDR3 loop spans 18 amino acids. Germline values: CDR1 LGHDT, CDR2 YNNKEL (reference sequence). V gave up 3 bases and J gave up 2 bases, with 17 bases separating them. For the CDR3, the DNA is TGTGCCAGCAGCCATGCTTACAGGGTGGGAACTGGGGCCAACGTCCTGACTTTC. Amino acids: CASSHAYRVGTGANVLTF. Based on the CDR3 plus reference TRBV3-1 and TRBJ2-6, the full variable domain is DTAVSQTPKYLVTQMGNDKSIKCEQNLGHDTMYWYKQDSKKFLKIMFSYNNKELIINETVPNRFSPKSPDKAHLNLHINSLELGDSAVYFCASSHAYRVGTGANVLTFGAGSRLTVL.

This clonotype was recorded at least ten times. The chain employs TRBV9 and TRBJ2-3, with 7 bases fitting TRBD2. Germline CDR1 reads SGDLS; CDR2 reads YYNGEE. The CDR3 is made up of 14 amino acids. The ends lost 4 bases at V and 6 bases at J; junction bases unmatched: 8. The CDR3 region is CASSPLGGWDTQYF. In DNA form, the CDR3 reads TGTGCCAGCAGCCCCCTCGGGGGGTGGGATACGCAGTATTTT.

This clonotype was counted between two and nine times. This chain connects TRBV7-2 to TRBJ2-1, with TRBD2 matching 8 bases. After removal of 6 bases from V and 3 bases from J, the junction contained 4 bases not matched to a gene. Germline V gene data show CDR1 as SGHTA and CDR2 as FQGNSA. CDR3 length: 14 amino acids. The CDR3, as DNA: TGTGCCAGCAGTACTAGCGGAATCTACAATGAGCAGTTCTTC. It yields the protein CASSTSGIYNEQFF.

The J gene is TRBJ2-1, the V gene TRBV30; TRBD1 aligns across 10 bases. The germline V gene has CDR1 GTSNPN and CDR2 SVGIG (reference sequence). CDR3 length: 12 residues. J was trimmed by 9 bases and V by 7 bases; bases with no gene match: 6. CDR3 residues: CAYDRGPSEQFF. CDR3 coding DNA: TGTGCCTACGACAGGGGGCCTAGTGAGCAGTTCTTC. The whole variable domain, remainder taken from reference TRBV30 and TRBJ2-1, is SQTIHQWPATLVQPVGSPLSLECTVEGTSNPNLYWYRQAAGRGLQLLFYSVGIGQISSEVPQNLSASRPQDRQFILSSKKLLLSDSGFYLCAYDRGPSEQFFGPGTRLTVL.

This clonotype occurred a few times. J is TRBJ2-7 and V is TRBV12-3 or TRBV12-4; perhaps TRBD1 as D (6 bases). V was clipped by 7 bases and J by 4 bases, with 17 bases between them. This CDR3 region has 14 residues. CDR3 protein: CASTKQGTTYEQYF. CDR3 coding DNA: TGTGCCAGCACCAAACAGGGAACCACTTACGAGCAGTACTTC.

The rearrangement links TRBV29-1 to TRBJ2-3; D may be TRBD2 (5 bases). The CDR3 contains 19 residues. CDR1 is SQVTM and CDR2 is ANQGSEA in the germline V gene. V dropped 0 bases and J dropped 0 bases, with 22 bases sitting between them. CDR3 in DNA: TGCAGCGTTGAAGATTTCGTGGGAGCGTTCAAAACTAGCACAGATACGCAGTATTTT. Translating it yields CSVEDFVGAFKTSTDTQYF.

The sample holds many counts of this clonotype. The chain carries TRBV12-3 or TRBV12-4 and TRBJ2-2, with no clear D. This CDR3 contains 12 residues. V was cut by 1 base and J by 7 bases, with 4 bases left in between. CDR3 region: CASSLGGGELFF. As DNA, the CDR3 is TGTGCCAGCAGTTTAGGAGGCGGGGAGCTGTTTTTT.

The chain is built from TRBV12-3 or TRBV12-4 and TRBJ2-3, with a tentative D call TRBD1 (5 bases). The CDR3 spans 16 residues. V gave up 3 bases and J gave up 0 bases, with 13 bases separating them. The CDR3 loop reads CASSFPTGYSTDTQYF. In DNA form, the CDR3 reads TGTGCCAGCAGTTTCCCTACAGGTTATAGCACAGATACGCAGTATTTT.

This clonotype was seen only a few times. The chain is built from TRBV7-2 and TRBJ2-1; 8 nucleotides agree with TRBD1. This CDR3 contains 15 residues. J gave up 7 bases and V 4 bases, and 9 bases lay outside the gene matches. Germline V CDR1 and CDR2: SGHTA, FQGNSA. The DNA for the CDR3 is TGTGCCAGCAGCTCCTGGACAGGGAGAACGAATGAGCAGTTCTTC. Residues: CASSSWTGRTNEQFF.

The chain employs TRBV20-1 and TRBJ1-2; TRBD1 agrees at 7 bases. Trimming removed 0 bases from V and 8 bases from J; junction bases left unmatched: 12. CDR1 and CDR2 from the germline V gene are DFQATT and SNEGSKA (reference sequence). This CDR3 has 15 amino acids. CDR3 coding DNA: TGCAGTGCTAGAGATGGAGAACAGGGGATCCGAGGCTACACCTTC. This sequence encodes CSARDGEQGIRGYTF.

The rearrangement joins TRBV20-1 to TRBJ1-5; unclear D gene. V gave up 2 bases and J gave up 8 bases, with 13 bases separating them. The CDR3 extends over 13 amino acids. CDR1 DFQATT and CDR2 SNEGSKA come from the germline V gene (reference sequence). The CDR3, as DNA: TGCAGTGCTAGAATTATTGGGAGAGAGCCCCAGCATTTT. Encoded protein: CSARIIGREPQHF.

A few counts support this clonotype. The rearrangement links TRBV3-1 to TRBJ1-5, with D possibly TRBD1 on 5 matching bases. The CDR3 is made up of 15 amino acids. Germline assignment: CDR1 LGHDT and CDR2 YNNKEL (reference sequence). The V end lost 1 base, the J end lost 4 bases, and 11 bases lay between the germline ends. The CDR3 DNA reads TGTGCCAGCAGCCAAGTGCAGGGAGAGAATCAGCCCCAGCATTTT. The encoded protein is CASSQVQGENQPQHF.

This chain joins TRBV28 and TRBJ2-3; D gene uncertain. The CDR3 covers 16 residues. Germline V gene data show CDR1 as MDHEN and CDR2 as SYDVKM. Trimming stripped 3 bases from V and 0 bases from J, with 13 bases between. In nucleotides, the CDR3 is TGTGCCAGCAGTTTCCCTGACGGTTCTAGCACAGATACGCAGTATTTT. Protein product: CASSFPDGSSTDTQYF.

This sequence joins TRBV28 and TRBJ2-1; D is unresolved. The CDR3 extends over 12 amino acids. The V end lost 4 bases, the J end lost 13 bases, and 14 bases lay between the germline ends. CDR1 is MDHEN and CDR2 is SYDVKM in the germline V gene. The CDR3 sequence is CASSSLGRSQFF. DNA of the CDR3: TGTGCCAGCAGTTCCCTGGGCAGGAGCCAGTTCTTC.

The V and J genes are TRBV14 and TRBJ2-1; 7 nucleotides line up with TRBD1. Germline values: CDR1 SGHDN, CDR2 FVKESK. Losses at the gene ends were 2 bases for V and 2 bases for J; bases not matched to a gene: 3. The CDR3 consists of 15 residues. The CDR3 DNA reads TGTGCCAGCAGCCAAAGGGGGCACCCCTACAATGAGCAGTTCTTC. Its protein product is CASSQRGHPYNEQFF.

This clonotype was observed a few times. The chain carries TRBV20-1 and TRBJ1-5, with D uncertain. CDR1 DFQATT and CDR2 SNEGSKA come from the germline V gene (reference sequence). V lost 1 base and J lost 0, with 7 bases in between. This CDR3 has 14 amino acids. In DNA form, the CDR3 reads TGCAGTGCTAGAGGGGCGGCTAGCAATCAGCCCCAGCATTTT. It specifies CSARGAASNQPQHF.

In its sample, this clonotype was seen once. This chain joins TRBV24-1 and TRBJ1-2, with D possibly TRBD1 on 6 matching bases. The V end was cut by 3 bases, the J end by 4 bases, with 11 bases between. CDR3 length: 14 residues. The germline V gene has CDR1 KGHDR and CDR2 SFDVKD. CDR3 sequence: CATSDDPDSYGYTF. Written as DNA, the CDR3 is TGTGCCACCAGTGATGATCCGGACAGCTATGGCTACACCTTC.

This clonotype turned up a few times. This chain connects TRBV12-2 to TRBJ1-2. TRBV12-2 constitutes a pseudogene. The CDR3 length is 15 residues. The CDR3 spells CASRLEVADPYGYTF. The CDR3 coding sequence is TGTGCAAGTCGCTTAGAAGTGGCAGATCCCTATGGCTACACCTTC.

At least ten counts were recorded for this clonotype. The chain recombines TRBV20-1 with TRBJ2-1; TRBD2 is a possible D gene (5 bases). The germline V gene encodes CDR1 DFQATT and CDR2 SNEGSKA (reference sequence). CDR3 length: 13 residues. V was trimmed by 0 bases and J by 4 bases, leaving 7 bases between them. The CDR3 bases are TGCAGTGCTAGAGAGAGAGGGTACAATGAGCAGTTCTTC. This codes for CSARERGYNEQFF.

CDR3 nucleotide sequence: TGCGCCAGCAGCCAAGAAGTATCGGTAGGGGTGGAGAACATTCAGTACTTC. Its protein product is CASSQEVSVGVENIQYF. V is TRBV4-3 and J is TRBJ2-4; weak D call: TRBD1 (5 bases). Germline V CDR1 and CDR2: LGHNA, YSLEER. Deletions cut 0 bases from V and 7 bases from J, with 19 bases between. This CDR3 comprises 17 residues.

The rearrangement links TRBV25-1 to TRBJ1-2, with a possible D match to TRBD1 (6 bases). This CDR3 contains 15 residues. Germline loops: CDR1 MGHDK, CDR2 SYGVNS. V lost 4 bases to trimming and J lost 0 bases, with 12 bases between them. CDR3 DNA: TGTGCCAGCAGTGCTTGGACAGTAACTAACTATGGCTACACCTTC. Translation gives CASSAWTVTNYGYTF.